This T cell receptor beta chain stems from a study of T-cell memory formation after mild COVID-19 (dated by TCRdb to about 2021). Regarding the complete study: Most TCR sequence clusters were specific to one of the two donors. In two donors, T-cell clones that expanded and contracted after mild COVID-19 were tracked by sequencing TCRalpha and TCRbeta repertoires over time. Two young, previously healthy adult volunteers made up the cohort, one male and one female. Broader findings and caveats from the paper: Contracting CD4+ clones were located mainly in the CM and EM memory subsets, whereas CD8+ clones were found to be enriched in EMRA. Balanced CD4/CD8 phenotypes were observed for clones contracting from day 15 to 85, whereas a bias towards CD4+ was observed for a second wave of clones expanding from day 15 to 37. Some responding clones were detected in pre-infection memory, suggesting pre-existing cross-reactive memory T cells joined the SARS-CoV-2 response. The study included only a couple of mild cases, and larger cohorts that include severe cases with pre-infection samples were judged to be necessary. Whether the second-wave clones peaking on day 37 were SARS-CoV-2 specific was not confirmed.

PBMCs were isolated by Ficoll-Paque density gradient centrifugation. The sequencing machine was an Illumina NovaSeq 6000. TCRalpha and TCRbeta cDNA libraries were constructed by 5'RACE with constant-segment primers, with sample barcodes and unique molecular identifiers being introduced. RNA was extracted from every sample with Trizol reagent. Libraries were amplified in two PCR steps, with a second sample barcode and Illumina TruSeq adapters added in the second step. The libraries were sequenced on an Illumina NovaSeq using 2 x 150 bp paired-end reads. The source study handled its data this way. With migec v1.2.7, reads were demultiplexed and then collapsed into UMI-guided consensus sequences. With mixcr v2.1.11, UMI consensuses were aligned to TRA and TRB V and J templates and assembled into clonotypes. A clonotype was counted as expanded or contracted only when both edgeR and NoisET called the clonotype significant, with the noise models trained on biological replicates. edgeR calls used a false discovery rate-adjusted p below 0.01 and a log2 fold-change threshold of 1. As an exploratory analysis of dynamics, PCA with hierarchical clustering was applied to max-normalized trajectories of the 1000 most abundant clonotypes. The CD4 or CD8 phenotype of responding clones was assigned using the separately sequenced CD4+ and CD8+ repertoires. The public sequencing data were trimmed at Q25 with fastp and processed into clonotypes with MiXCR by TCRdb, which kept only in-frame beta chains. Identical CDR3 protein sequences are pooled into one entry, listed with their most common genes and DNA. The V and J calls reflect TCRdb's pipeline rather than the authors' work. This sample lists around 390,000 distinct CDR3 sequences; more than 15% were detected once. The ten most abundant clones make up about 22% of the sample.

V sheds 6 bases and J sheds 10 bases, leaving 7 bases between their ends. Including the terminal cysteine and phenylalanine, the CDR3 comprises 10 residues. Only CDR3 DNA remains: 30 bases, in frame from the first base. CDR1 and CDR2 were assigned from the germline V gene as MDHEN and SYDVKM. In the case of this clonotype: Which antigen it targets is not known. No base quality information exists; no much larger clone differs at one position.

The sequencing sample was made of PBMCs or a T cell subset sorted from them (not recorded which). Here the chain combines TRBV28 and TRBJ2-1; the D gene is tentatively TRBD1 or TRBD2, each matching 5 bases. The origin of this receptor is a man aged 18 to 30 who had mild COVID-19 (a few samples of this study predate the infection). The sample titles of this study are shuffled in the database, so cell type and time point are left out; the donor was told from shared clones. The CDR3 sequence is CASRGDEQFF. The DNA sequence is given as TGTGCCAGCAGGGGGGACGAGCAGTTCTTC.